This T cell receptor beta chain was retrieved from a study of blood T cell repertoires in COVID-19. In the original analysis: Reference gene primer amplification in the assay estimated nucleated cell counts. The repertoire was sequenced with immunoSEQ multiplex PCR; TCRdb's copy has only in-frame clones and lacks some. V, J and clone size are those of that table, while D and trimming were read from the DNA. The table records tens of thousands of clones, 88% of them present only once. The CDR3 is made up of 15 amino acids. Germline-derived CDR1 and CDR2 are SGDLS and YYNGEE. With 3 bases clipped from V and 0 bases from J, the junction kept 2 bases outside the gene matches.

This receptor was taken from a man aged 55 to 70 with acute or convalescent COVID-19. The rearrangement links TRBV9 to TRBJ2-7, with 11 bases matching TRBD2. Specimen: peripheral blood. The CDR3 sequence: CASSATSGSSYEQYF. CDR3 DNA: TGTGCCAGCAGCGCAACTAGCGGGAGCTCCTACGAGCAGTACTTC.